This T cell receptor (beta chain) derives from a study of blood T cell repertoires in COVID-19. Some clones are missing from TCRdb's copy, which holds only in-frame ones; the method was immunoSEQ multiplex PCR. The table includes 190,000 or so clones, about three quarters detected once. Germline V CDR1 and CDR2: MNHEY, SVGAGI. The CDR3 sequence is 15 residues long. Trimming removed 1 base from V and 3 bases from J, with 13 bases in between. The source of this sequence is a woman older than 75 with COVID-19, enrolled during active disease. The sequenced sample was peripheral blood. This rearrangement joins TRBV6-5 to TRBJ2-7, with a tentative D call TRBD1 (6 bases). The CDR3 nucleotides are TGTGCCAGCAGTTACTTCGTGAAGGGGGTCTACGAGCAGTACTTC. It yields the protein CASSYFVKGVYEQYF.